Each of the 2 T cell receptor beta chains below was sequenced from the same sample in a study of T cell changes during pregnancy in multiple sclerosis. Profiling relied on immunoSEQ multiplex PCR, and the TCRdb table lists in-frame clones only, not all of them. The sample yields approximately 130,000 clones, roughly 95% seen once. The sequenced sample was peripheral blood, obtained after pregnancy. The receptors stem from a female donor with multiple sclerosis, enrolled in a pregnancy study.

This chain connects TRBV5-1 to TRBJ2-1; a weak D match, TRBD1 (6 bases). V lost 2 bases and J 0 bases, leaving 9 bases between the germline ends. The CDR3 has 15 residues. Germline V gene lookup returns CDR1 SGHRS and CDR2 YFSETQ. CDR3 nucleotide sequence: TGCGCCAGCAGCTTAGAACAGGGCTCCTACAATGAGCAGTTCTTC. The encoded protein is CASSLEQGSYNEQFF.

J is TRBJ2-3 and V is TRBV9; perhaps TRBD2 as D (7 bases). The CDR3 runs 15 residues. Germline assignment: CDR1 SGDLS and CDR2 YYNGEE. V lost 4 bases, J lost 1 base, and 13 bases lay in between. The CDR3 sequence is CASSLGEGGTDTQYF. The CDR3 nucleotides are TGTGCCAGCAGCCTAGGGGAGGGGGGCACAGATACGCAGTATTTT.